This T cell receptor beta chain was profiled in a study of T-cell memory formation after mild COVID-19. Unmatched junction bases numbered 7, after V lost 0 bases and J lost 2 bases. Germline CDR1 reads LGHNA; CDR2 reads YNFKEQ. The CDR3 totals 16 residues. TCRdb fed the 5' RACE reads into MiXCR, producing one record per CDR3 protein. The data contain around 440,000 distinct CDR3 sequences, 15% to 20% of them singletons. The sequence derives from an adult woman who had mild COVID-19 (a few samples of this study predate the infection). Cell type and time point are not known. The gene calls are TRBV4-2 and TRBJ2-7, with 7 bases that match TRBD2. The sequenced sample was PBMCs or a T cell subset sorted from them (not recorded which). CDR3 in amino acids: CASSQDPLASPYEQYF. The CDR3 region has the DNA TGTGCCAGCAGCCAAGATCCACTAGCGAGTCCCTACGAGCAGTACTTC.